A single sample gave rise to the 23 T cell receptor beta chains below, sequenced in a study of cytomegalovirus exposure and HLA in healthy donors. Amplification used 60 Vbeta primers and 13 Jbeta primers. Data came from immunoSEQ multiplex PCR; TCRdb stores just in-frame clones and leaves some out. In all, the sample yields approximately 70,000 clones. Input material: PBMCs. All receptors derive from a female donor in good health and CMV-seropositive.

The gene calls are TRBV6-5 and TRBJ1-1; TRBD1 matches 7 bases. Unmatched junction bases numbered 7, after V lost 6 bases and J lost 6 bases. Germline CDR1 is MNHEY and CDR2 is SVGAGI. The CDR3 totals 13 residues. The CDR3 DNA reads TGTGCCAGCAGGACAGGGAATGACGCTGAAGCTTTCTTT. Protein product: CASRTGNDAEAFF.

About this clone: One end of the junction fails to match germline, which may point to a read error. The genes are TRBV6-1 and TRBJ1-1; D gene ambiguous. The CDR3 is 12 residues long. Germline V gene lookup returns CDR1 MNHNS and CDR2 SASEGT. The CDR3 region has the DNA TGTGCCAGCACTCCGGTGAGGACTGAAGATTTCTTT. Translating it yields CASTPVRTEDFF.

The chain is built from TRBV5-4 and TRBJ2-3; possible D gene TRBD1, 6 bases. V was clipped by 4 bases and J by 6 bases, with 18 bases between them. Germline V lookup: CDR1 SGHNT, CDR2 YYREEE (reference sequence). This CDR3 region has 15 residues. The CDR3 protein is CASSRQTGLSDTQYF. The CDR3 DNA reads TGTGCCAGCAGCCGTCAGACAGGCTTAAGCGATACGCAGTATTTT.

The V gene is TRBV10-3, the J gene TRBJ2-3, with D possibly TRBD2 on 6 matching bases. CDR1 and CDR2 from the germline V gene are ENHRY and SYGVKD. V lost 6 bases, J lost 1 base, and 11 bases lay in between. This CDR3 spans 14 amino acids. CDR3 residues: CAIRRDSGTDTQYF. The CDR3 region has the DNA TGTGCCATCAGGAGGGACTCCGGCACAGATACGCAGTATTTT.

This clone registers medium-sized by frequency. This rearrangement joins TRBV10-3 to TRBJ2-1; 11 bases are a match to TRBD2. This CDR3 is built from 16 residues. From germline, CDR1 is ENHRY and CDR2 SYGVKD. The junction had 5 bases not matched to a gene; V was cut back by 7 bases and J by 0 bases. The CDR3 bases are TGTGCCATCAAGGGGACTAGCGGATCCTCCTACAATGAGCAGTTCTTC. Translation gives CAIKGTSGSSYNEQFF.

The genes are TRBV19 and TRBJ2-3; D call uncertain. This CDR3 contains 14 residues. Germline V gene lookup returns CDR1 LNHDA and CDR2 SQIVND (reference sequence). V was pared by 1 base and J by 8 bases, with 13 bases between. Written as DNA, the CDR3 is TGTGCCAGTAGTATAGCTCTAGTTCGTGTTACGCAGTATTTT. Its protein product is CASSIALVRVTQYF.

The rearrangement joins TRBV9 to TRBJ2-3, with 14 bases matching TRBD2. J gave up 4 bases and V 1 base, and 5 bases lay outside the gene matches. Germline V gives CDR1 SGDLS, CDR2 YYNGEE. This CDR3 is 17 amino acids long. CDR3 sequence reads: CASSVLGLAGEADTQYF. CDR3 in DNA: TGTGCCAGCAGCGTATTGGGACTAGCGGGGGAGGCAGATACGCAGTATTTT.

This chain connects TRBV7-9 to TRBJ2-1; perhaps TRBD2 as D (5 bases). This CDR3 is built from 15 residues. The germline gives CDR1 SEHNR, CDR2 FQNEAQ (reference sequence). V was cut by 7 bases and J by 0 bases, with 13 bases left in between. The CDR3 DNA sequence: TGTGCCAGCAACCAAGCGGATAGCTCCTACAATGAGCAGTTCTTC. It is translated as CASNQADSSYNEQFF.

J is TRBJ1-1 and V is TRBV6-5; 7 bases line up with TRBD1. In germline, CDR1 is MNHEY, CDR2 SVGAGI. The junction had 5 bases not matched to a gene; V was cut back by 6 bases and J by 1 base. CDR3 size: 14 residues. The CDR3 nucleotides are TGTGCCAGCAGCAGACAGGGCGGGAACACTGAAGCTTTCTTT. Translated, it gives CASSRQGGNTEAFF.

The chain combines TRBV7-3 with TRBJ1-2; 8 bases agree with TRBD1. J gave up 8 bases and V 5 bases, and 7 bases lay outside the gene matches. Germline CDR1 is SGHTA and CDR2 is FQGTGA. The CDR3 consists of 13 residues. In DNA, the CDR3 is TGTGCCAGCAGCCCCGGGACAGGTTACGGCTACACCTTC. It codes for CASSPGTGYGYTF. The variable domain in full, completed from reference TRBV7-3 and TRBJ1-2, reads GAGVSQTPSNKVTEKGKYVELRCDPISGHTALYWYRQSLGQGPEFLIYFQGTGAADDSGLPNDRFFAVRPEGSVSTLKIQRTERGDSAVYLCASSPGTGYGYTFGSGTRLTVV.

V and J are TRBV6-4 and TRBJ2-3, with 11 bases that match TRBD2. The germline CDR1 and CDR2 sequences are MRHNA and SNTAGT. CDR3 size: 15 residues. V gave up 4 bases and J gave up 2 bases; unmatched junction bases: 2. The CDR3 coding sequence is TGTGCCAGCAGTGCTAGCGGGGGGTCCACAGATACGCAGTATTTT. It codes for CASSASGGSTDTQYF.

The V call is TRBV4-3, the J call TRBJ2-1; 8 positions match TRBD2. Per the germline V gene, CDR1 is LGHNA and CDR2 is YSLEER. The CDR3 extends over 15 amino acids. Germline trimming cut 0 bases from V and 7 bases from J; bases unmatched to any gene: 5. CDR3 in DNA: TGCGCCAGCAGCCAAGATTCGGGGGGGTGGAATGAGCAGTTCTTC. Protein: CASSQDSGGWNEQFF.

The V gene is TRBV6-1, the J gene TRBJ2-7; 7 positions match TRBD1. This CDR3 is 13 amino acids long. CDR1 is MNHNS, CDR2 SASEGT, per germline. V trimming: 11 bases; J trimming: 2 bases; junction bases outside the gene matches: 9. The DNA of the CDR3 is TGTGCCGCACAGACAGGGATTGCCTACGAGCAGTACTTC. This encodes CAAQTGIAYEQYF.

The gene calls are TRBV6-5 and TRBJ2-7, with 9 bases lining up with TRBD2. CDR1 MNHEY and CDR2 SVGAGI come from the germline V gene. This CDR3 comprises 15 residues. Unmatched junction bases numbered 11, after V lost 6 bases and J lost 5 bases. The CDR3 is CASRLTSGPGDEQYF. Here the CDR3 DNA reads TGTGCCAGCAGGCTTACTAGCGGGCCAGGGGACGAGCAGTACTTC.

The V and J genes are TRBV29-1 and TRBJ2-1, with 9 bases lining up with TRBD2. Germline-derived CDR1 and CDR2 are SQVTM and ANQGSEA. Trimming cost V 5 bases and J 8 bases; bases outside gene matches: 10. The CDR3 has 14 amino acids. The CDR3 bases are TGCAGCGTTACCAGACTAGCGGCTAGCGATGAGCAGTTCTTC. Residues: CSVTRLAASDEQFF.

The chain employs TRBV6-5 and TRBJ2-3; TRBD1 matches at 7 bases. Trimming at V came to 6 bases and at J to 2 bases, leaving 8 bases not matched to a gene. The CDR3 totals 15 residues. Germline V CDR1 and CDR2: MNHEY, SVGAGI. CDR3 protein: CASRRGPPNTDTQYF. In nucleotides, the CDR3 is TGTGCCAGCAGGAGGGGGCCCCCAAACACAGATACGCAGTATTTT.

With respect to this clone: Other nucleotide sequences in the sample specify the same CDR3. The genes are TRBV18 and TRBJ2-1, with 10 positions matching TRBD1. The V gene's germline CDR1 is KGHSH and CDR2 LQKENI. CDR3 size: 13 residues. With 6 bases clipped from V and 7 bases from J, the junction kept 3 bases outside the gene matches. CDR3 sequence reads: CASSWTGGNEQFF. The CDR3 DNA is TGTGCCAGCTCGTGGACAGGGGGGAATGAGCAGTTCTTC.

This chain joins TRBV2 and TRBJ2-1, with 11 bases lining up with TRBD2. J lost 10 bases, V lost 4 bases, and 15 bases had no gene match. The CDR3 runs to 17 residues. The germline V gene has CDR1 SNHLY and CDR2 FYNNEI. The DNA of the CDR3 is TGTGCCAGCAGTGCTACTAGCGGGAGTCTTTTAGGTAGGGAGCAGTTCTTC. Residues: CASSATSGSLLGREQFF.

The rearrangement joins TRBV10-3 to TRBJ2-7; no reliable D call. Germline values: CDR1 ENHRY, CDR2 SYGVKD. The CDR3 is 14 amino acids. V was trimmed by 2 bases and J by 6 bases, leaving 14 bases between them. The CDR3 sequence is CAISESPSPSEQYF. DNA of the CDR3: TGTGCCATCAGTGAGAGCCCTTCCCCTTCCGAGCAGTACTTC.

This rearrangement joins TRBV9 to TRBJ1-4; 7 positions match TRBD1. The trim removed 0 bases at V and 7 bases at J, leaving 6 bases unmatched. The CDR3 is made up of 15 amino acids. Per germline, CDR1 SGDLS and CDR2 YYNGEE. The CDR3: CASSVDEGAGEKLFF. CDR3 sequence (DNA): TGTGCCAGCAGCGTAGACGAGGGGGCCGGTGAAAAACTGTTTTTT.

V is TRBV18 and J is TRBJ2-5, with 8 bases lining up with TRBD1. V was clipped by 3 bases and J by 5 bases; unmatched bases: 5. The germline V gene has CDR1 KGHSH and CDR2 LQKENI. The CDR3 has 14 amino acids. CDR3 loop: CASSPRTGLETQYF. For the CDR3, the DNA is TGTGCCAGCTCACCCCGGACAGGGTTGGAGACCCAGTACTTC.

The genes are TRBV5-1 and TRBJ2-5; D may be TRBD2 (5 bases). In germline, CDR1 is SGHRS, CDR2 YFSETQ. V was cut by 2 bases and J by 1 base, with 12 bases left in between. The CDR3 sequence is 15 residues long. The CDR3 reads CASSFGSGSQETQYF. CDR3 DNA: TGCGCCAGCAGCTTCGGCAGCGGATCCCAAGAGACCCAGTACTTC.

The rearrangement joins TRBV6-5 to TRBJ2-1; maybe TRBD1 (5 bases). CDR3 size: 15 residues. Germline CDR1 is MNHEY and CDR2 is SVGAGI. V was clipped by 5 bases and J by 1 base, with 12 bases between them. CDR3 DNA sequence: TGTGCCAGCAGTCCCTCCCGACAGTCCTACAATGAGCAGTTCTTC. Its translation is CASSPSRQSYNEQFF.